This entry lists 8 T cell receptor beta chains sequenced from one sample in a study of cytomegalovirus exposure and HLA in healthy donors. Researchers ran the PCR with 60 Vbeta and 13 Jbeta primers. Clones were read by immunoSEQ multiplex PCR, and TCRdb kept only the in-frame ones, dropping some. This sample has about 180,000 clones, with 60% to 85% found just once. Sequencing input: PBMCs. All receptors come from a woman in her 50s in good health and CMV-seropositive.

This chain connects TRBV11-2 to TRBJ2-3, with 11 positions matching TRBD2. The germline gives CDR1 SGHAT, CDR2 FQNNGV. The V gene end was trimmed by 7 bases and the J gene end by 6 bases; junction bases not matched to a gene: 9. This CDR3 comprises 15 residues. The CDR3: CASTILAGEADTQYF. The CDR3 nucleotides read TGTGCCAGCACCATACTAGCGGGGGAGGCGGATACGCAGTATTTT.

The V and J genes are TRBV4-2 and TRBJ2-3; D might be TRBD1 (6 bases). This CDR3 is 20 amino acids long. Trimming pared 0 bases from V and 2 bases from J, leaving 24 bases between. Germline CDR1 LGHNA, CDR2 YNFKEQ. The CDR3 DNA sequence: TGTGCCAGCAGCCAAGATCTTATCAAAGGAGGCAGGGGACACACAGATACGCAGTATTTT. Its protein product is CASSQDLIKGGRGHTDTQYF.

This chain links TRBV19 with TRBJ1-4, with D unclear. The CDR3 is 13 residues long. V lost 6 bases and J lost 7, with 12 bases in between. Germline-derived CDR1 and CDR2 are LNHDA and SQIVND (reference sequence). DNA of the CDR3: TGTGCCAGTAGACTCTTATTTGGTGAAAAACTGTTTTTT. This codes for CASRLLFGEKLFF.

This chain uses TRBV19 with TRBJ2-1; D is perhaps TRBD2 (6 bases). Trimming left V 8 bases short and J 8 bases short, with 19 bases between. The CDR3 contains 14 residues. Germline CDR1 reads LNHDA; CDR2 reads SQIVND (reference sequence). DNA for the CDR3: TGTGCCAGTGGCGGCAGGGAGAGGAGGGATGAGCAGTTCTTC. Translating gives CASGGRERRDEQFF.

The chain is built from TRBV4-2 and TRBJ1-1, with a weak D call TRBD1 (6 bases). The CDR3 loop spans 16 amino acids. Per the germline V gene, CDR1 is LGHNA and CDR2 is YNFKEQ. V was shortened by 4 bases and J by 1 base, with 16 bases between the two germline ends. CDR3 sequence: CASSPSAGARNTEAFF. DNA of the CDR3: TGTGCCAGCAGCCCTTCAGCGGGGGCCCGGAACACTGAAGCTTTCTTT.

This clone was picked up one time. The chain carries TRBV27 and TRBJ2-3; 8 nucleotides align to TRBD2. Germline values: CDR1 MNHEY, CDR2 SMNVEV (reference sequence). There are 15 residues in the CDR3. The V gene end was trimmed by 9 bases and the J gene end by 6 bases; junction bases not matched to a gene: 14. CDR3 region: CASQRGGSGGDTQYF. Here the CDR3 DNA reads TGTGCCAGTCAACGGGGGGGATCGGGGGGGGATACGCAGTATTTT.

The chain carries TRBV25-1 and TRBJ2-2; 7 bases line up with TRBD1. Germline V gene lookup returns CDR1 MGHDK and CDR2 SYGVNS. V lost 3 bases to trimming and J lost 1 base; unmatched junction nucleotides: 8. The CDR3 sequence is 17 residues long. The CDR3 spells CASSEPKRDRNTGELFF. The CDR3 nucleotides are TGTGCCAGCAGTGAGCCTAAACGGGACAGGAACACCGGGGAGCTGTTTTTT.

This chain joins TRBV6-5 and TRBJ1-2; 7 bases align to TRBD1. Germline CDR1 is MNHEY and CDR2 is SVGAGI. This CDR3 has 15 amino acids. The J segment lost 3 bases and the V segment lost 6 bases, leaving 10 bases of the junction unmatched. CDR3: CASRGEGAGDYGYTF. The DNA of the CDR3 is TGTGCCAGCAGGGGAGAGGGGGCAGGTGACTATGGCTACACCTTC.